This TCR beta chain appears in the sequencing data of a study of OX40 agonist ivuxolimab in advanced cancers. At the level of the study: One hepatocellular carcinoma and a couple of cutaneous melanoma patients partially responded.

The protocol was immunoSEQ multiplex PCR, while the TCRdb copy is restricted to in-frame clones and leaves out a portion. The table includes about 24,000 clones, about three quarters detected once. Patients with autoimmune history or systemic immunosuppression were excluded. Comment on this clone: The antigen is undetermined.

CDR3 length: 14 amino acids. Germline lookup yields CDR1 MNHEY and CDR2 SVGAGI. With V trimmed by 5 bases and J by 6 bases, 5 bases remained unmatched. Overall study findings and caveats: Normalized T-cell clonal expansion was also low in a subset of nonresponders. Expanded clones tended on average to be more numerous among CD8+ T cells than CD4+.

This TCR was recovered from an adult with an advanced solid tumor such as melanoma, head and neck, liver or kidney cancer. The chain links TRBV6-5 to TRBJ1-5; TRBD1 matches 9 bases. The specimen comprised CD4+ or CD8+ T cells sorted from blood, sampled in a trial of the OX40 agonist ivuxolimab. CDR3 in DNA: TGTGCCAGCAGTCCACAGGGGGCTAGTCAGCCCCAGCATTTT. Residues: CASSPQGASQPQHF.